A selection of T cell receptor beta chains follows, all from one sample in a study of persistence of HIV-infected CD4 T cells. Their antigens remain unidentified. TCRdb's table, derived via immunoSEQ multiplex PCR, lists solely in-frame clones and lacks some. The repertoire has 25,000 to 35,000 clones, over 65% of them found once; the top ten carry around 0.81%. Material: CD4+ T cells sorted from PBMCs after roughly 17-hour stimulation, obtained from a patient who received antiretroviral therapy. The origin of the receptors is an adult woman with HIV who was CMV-seropositive. The conserved cysteine and the conserved F or W are not part of the CDR3 here.

v_gene: TRBV27; CDR3aa: ASSRLRGGANVLT
v_gene: TRBV7-3; CDR3aa: ASGILYNSPLH
v_gene: TRBV7-7; CDR3aa: ASSSTPGGGGETQY
v_gene: TRBV14; CDR3aa: ASSLLQGAGSPLH
v_gene: TRBV5-1; CDR3aa: ASSWTGFRETQY
v_gene: TRBV27; CDR3aa: ASSLSARNTQY
v_gene: TRBV5-6; CDR3aa: ASSLECHHYDNQPQH
v_gene: TRBV5-1; CDR3aa: ASSLVGPGQLGGNTIY
v_gene: TRBV9; CDR3aa: ASSITWGFTTGELF
v_gene: TRBV11-1; CDR3aa: ASSLGPAHNEAF
v_gene: TRBV6-5; CDR3aa: ASIRRLGTEAF
v_gene: TRBV7-8; CDR3aa: ASSLGLAVTYEQY
v_gene: TRBV6-1; CDR3aa: ASSEAGTGHYGYT
v_gene: TRBV29-1; CDR3aa: SVDASGLYNEQF
v_gene: TRBV5-1; CDR3aa: ASSPGSVDVAKNIQY
v_gene: TRBV5-1; CDR3aa: ASSPGGLGEQF